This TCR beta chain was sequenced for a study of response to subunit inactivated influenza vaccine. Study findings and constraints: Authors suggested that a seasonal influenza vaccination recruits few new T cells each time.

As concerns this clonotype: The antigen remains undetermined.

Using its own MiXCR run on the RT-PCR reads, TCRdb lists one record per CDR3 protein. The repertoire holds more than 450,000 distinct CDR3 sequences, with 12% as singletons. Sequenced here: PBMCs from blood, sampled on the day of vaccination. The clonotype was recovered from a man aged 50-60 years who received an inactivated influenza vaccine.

In DNA form, the CDR3 reads TGTGCCAGCATGCGATCACCCGGCAGCGGTGAAAAACTGTTTTTT. Residues: CASMRSPGSGEKLFF. The chain is built from TRBV6-1 and TRBJ1-4; no definite D call. Trimming took 7 bases from V and 7 from J, leaving 19 bases between them. Germline CDR1 is MNHNS and CDR2 is SASEGT. This CDR3 comprises 15 residues.